The 5 T cell receptor beta chains below were found in one sample sequenced in a study of naive and memory T cell subsets. Which antigens these TCRs recognize remains unknown. General study results and limits: A few larger clonotypes appeared in naive repertoires, especially CD8, possibly memory cells re-expressing CD45RA.

Two oligonucleotides, mixed equimolar, formed the beta constant-region primer covering TRBC1 and TRBC2. Nested alpha and beta constant-region primers with the SP2 primer drove four PCR rounds on ligated cDNA. TCRdb processed the UMI-ligation and nested PCR reads anew with MiXCR; each CDR3 protein has one entry. The table has 130,000 to 150,000 distinct CDR3 sequences, 22% seen once; the top ten hold roughly 0.1%. The sample consisted of naive CD4+ T cells from blood. These receptors were taken from a human donor in good health.

The J gene is TRBJ1-4, the V gene TRBV6-1, with 8 nucleotides matching TRBD1. The junction had 12 bases not matched to a gene; V was cut back by 10 bases and J by 8 bases. The length of the CDR3 is 14 residues. Looked up from germline, CDR1 is MNHNS and CDR2 is SASEGT. CDR3 loop: CATVPGQAGEKLFF. In DNA, the CDR3 is TGTGCCACCGTCCCGGGACAGGCTGGGGAAAAACTGTTTTTT.

The chain recombines TRBV25-1 with TRBJ2-7, with D perhaps being TRBD1 or TRBD2 (5 bases each). V was clipped by 7 bases and J by 5 bases, with 12 bases between them. Germline V gene data show CDR1 as MGHDK and CDR2 as SYGVNS. This CDR3 is 12 amino acids long. The CDR3 loop is CASKRDPNEQYF. The DNA of the CDR3 is TGTGCCAGCAAACGGGACCCCAACGAGCAGTACTTC.

In its sample, this clonotype was seen a few times. The V gene is TRBV12-3 or TRBV12-4, the J gene TRBJ2-1; TRBD2 might be the D (5 bases). This CDR3 contains 12 residues. Deletions cut 3 bases from V and 9 bases from J, with 9 bases between. The CDR3 DNA reads as TGTGCCAGCAGTTTCACACGGGGTGAGCAGTTCTTC. The encoded protein is CASSFTRGEQFF.

This clonotype has only one observation. The chain recombines TRBV3-1 with TRBJ2-1, with TRBD2 identical over 12 bases. There are 15 residues in the CDR3. Unmatched junction bases numbered 2, after V lost 1 base and J lost 7 bases. Germline V lookup: CDR1 LGHDT, CDR2 YNNKEL (reference sequence). CDR3 DNA: TGTGCCAGCAGCCAAGTAACTAGCGGGAGGAATGAGCAGTTCTTC. Residues: CASSQVTSGRNEQFF.

This clonotype came up a few times. This chain links TRBV12-3 or TRBV12-4 with TRBJ2-7; 8 bases are shared with TRBD2. The CDR3 loop spans 15 amino acids. The trim removed 6 bases at V and 0 bases at J, leaving 7 bases unmatched. CDR3 region: CASRRTSGGSYEQYF. The CDR3 coding sequence is TGTGCCAGCAGAAGAACTAGCGGAGGCTCCTACGAGCAGTACTTC.